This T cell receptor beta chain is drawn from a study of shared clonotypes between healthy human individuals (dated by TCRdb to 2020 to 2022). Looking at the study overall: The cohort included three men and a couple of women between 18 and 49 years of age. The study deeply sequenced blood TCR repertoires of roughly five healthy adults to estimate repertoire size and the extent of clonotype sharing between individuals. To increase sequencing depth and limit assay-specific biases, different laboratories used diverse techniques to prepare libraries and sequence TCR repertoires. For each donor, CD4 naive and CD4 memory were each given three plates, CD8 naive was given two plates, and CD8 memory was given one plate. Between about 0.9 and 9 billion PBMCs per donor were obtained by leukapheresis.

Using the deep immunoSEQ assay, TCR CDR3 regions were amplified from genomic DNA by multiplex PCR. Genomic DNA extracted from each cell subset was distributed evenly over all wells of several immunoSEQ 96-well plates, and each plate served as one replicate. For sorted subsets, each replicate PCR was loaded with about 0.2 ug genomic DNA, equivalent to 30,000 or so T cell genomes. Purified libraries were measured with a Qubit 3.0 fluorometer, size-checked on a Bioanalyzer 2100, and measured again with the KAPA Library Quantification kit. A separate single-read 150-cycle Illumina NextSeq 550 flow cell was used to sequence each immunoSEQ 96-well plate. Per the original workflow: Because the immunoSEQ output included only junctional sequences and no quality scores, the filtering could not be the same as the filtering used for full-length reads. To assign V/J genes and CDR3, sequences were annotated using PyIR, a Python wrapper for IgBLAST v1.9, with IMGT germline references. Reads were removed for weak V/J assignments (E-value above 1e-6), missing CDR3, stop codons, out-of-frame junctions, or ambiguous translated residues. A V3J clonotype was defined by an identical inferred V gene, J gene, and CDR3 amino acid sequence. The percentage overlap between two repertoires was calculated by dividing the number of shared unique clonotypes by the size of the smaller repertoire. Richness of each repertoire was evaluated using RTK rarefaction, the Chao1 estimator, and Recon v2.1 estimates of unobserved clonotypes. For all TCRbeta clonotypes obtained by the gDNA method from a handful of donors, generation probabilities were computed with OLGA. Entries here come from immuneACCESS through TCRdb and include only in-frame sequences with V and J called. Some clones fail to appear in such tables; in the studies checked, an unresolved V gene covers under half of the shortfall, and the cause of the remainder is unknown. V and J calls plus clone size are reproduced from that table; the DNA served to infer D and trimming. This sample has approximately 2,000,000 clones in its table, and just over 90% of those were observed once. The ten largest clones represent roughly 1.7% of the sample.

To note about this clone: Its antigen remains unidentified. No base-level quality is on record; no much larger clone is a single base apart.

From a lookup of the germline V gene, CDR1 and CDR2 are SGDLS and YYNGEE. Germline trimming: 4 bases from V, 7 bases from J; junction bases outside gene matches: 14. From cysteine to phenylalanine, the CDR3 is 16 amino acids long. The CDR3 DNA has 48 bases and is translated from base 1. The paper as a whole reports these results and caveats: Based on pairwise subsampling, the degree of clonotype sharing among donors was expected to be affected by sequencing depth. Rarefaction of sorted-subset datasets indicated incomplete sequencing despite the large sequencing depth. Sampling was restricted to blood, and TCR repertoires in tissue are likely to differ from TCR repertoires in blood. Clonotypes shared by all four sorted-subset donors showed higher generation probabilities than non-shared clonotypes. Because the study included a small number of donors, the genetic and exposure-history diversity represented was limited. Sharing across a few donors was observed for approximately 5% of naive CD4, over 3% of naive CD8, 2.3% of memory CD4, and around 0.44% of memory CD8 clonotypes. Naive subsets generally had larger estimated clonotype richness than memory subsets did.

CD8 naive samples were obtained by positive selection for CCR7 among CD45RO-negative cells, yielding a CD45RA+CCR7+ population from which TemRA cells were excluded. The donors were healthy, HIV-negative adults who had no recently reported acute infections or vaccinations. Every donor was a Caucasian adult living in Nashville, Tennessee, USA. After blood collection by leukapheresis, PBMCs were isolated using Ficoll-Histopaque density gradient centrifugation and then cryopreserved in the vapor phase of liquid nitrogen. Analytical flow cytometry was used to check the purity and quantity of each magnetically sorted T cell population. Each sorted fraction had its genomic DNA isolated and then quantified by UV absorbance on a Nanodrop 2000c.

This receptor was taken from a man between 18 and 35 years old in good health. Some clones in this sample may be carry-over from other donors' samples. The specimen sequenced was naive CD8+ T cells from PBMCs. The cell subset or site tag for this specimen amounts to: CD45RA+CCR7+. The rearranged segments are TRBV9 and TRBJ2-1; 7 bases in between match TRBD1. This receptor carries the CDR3 CASSSGDRAWDNEQFF. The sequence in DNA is TGTGCCAGCAGCTCCGGCGACAGGGCTTGGGATAATGAGCAGTTCTTC.